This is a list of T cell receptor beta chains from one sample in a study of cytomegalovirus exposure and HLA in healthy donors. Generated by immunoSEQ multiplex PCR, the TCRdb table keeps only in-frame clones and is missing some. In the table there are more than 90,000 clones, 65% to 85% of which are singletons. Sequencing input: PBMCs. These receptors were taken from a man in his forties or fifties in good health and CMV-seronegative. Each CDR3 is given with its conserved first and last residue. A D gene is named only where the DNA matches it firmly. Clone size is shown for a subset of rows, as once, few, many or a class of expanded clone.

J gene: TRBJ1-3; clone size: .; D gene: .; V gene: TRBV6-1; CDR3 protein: CASSGTEGGNTIYF; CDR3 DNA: TGTGCCAGCAGTGGGACAGAGGGTGGAAACACCATATATTTT
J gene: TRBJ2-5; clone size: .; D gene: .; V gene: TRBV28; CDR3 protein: CASSRTAQETQYF; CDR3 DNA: TGTGCCAGCAGTCGGACAGCTCAAGAGACCCAGTACTTC
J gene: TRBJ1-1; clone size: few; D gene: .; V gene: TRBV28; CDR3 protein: CASSLISNTEAFF; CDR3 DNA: TGTGCCAGCAGTTTAATCTCGAACACTGAAGCTTTCTTT
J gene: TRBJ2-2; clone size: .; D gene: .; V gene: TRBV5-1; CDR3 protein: CASSLGLGATGELFF; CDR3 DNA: TGCGCCAGCAGCTTAGGCTTGGGGGCAACCGGGGAGCTGTTTTTT
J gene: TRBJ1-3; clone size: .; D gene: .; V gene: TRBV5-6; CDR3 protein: CASSLKGGTRNTIYF; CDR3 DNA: TGTGCCAGCAGCCTCAAGGGAGGAACAAGAAACACCATATATTTT
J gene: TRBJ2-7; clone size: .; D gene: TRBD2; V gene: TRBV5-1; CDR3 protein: CASTHTPGTIFYEQYF; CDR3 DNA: TGCGCCAGCACCCACACCCCCGGGACTATTTTCTACGAGCAGTACTTC
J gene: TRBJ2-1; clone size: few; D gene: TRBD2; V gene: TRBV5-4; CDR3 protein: CASSLRAGGYNEQFF; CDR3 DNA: TGTGCCAGCAGCTTAAGAGCGGGAGGCTACAATGAGCAGTTCTTC
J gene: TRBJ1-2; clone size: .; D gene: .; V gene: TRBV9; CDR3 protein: CASSVWGGRGMGYGYTF; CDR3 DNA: TGTGCCAGCAGCGTATGGGGTGGGAGGGGGATGGGCTATGGCTACACCTTC
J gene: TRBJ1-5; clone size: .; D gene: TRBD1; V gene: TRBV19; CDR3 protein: CASSFGQGDQPQHF; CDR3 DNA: TGTGCCAGTAGTTTCGGACAGGGGGATCAGCCCCAGCATTTT
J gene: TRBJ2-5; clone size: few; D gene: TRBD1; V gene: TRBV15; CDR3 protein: CATSRDPRGRQETQYF; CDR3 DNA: TGTGCCACCAGCAGAGATCCCAGGGGGCGACAAGAGACCCAGTACTTC
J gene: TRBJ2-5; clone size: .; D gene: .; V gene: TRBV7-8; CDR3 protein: CASSLETEGVQYF; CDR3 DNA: TGTGCCAGCAGCTTGGAGACAGAGGGGGTGCAGTACTTC
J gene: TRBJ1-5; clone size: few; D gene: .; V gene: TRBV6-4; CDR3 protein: CASSNIYSNQPQHF; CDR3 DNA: TGTGCCAGCAGTAATATTTATAGCAATCAGCCCCAGCATTTT
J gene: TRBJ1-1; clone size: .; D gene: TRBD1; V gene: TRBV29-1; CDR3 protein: CSVEGQGLAEAFF; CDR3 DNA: TGCAGCGTTGAAGGACAGGGGCTGGCTGAAGCTTTCTTT
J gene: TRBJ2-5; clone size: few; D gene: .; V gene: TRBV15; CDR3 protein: CATSRDRHSTETQYF; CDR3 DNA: TGTGCCACCAGCAGAGATAGACACTCCACAGAGACCCAGTACTTC
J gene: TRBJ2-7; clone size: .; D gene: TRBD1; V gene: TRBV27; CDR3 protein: CASSLGTGWTYEQYF; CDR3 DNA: TGTGCCAGCAGTTTGGGGACAGGGTGGACCTACGAGCAGTACTTC
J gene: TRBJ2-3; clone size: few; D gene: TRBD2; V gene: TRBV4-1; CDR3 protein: CASSQERGGPDTQYF; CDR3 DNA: TGCGCCAGCAGCCAAGAACGGGGGGGCCCAGATACGCAGTATTTT
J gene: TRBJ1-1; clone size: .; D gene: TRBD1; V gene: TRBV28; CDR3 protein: CASSLDRARTEAFF; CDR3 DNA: TGTGCCAGCAGTTTAGACAGGGCGAGGACTGAAGCTTTCTTT
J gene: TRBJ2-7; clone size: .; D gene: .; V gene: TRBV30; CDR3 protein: CASGVALGYEQYF; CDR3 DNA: TGTGCATCAGGGGTCGCATTGGGCTACGAGCAGTACTTC
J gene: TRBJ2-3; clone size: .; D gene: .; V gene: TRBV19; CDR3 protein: CASSISGAADTQYF; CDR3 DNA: TGTGCCAGTAGTATTAGTGGAGCGGCAGATACGCAGTATTTT
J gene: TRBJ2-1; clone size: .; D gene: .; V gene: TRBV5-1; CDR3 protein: CASSLQGRRQNNEQFF; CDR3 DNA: TGCGCCAGCAGCTTGCAGGGGCGTAGACAGAACAATGAGCAGTTCTTC
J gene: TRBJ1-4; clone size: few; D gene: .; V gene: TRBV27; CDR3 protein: CASRQGTTNEKLFF; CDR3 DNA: TGTGCCAGCAGGCAGGGTACAACTAATGAAAAACTGTTTTTT
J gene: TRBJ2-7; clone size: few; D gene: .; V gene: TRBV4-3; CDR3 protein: CASSHLRDNSYEQYF; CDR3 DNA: TGCGCCAGCAGCCACCTCCGGGACAACTCCTACGAGCAGTACTTC
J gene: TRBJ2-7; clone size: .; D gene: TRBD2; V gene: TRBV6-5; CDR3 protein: CASSYEAGEGEQYF; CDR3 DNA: TGTGCCAGCAGTTACGAAGCGGGAGAGGGCGAGCAGTACTTC
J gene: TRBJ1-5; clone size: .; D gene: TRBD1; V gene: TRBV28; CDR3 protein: CASIRTRDRGRKNNQPQHF; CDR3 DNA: TGTGCCAGCATCCGTACCCGGGACAGGGGGCGTAAAAACAATCAGCCCCAGCATTTT
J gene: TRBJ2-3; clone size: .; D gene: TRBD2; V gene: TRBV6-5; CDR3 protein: CASSGGGGLGTQYF; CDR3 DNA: TGTGCCAGCAGTGGAGGCGGGGGGTTGGGTACGCAGTATTTT
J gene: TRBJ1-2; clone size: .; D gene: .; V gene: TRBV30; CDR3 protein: CAWSVQQGVYGYTF; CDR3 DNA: TGTGCCTGGAGTGTACAGCAGGGCGTCTATGGCTACACCTTC
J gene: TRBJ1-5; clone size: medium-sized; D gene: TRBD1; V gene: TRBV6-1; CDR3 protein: CASSDYRGNNQPQHF; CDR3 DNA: TGTGCCAGCAGTGACTACAGGGGTAACAATCAGCCCCAGCATTTT
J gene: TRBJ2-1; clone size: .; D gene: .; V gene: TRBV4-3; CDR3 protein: CASSQDSGSSYNEQFF; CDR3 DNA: TGCGCCAGCAGCCAAGATAGCGGTAGCTCCTACAATGAGCAGTTCTTC
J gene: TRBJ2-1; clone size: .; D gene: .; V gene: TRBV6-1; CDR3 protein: CASSEQAVHEQFF; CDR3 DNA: TGTGCCAGCAGTGAACAAGCGGTGCATGAGCAGTTCTTC
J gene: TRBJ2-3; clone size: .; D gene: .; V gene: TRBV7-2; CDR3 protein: CASSSFQGTDTQYF; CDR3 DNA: TGTGCCAGCAGCTCGTTTCAGGGAACAGATACGCAGTATTTT
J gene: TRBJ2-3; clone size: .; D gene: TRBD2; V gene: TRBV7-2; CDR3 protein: CASSGTSGGLTDTQYF; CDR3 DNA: TGTGCCAGCAGTGGGACTAGCGGGGGCCTCACAGATACGCAGTATTTT
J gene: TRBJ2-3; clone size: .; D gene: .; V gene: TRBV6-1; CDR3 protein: CVEAGTQYF; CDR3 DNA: TGTGTGGAGGCGGGTACGCAGTATTTT
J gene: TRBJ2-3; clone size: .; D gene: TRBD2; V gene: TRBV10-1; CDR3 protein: CASSESSGVNTQYF; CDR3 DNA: TGCGCCAGCAGTGAATCTAGCGGGGTAAATACGCAGTATTTT
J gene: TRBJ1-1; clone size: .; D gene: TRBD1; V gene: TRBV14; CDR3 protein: CASSQRQGTEAFF; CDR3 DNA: TGTGCCAGCAGCCAGCGACAGGGCACTGAAGCTTTCTTT
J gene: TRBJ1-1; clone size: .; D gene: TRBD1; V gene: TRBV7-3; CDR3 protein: CASSLNTGTEEAFF; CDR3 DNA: TGTGCCAGCAGCCTCAATACCGGGACAGAAGAAGCTTTCTTT
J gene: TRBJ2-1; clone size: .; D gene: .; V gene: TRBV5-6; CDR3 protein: CASSTSPSYNEQFF; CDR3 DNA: TGTGCCAGCAGCACTAGCCCCTCATACAATGAGCAGTTCTTC
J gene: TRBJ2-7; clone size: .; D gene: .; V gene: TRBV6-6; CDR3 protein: CASSYSGQPSYEQYF; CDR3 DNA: TGTGCCAGCAGTTACTCCGGACAACCCTCCTACGAGCAGTACTTC
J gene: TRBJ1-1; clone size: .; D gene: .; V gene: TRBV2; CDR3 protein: CASSETRGRTEAFF; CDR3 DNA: TGTGCCAGCAGTGAGACAAGGGGCAGGACTGAAGCTTTCTTT
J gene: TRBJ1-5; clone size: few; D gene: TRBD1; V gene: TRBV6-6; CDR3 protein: CASSTTGGGNQPQHF; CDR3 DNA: TGTGCCAGCAGCACGACAGGGGGCGGCAATCAGCCCCAGCATTTT
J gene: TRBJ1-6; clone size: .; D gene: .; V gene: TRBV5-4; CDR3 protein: CASSLYYNSPLHF; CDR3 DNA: TGTGCCAGCAGCTTGTATTATAATTCACCCCTCCACTTT